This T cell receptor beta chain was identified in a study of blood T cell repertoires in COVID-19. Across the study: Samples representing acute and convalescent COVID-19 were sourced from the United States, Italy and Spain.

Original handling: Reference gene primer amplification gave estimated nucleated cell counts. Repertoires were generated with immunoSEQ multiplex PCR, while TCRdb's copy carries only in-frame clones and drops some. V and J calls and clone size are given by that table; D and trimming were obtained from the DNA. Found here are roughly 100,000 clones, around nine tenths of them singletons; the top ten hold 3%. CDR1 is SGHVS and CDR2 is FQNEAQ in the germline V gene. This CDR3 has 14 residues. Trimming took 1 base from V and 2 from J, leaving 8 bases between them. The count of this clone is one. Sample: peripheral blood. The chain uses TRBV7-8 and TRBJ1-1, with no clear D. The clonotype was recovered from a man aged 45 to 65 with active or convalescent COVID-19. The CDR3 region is CASSLVGLNTEAFF. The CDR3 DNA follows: TGTGCCAGCAGCTTAGTTGGCCTTAACACTGAAGCTTTCTTT.